A selection of T cell receptor beta chains follows, all from one sample in a study of OX40 agonist ivuxolimab in advanced cancers. Clones were sequenced by immunoSEQ multiplex PCR, and TCRdb holds only the in-frame ones, with some missing. The sample shows tens of thousands of clones, over 75% of them seen only once. The sequencing used CD4+ or CD8+ T cells sorted from blood, collected in a trial of the OX40 agonist ivuxolimab. The receptors come from an adult with an advanced solid tumor such as melanoma, head and neck, liver or kidney cancer. Both conserved end residues are part of each CDR3. A D gene is named only where the DNA matches it firmly. Clone sizes are given selectively: once, few, many, or a class where the clone is expanded.

TRBV2	TRBJ1-5	TRBD1	few	TGTGCCAGCAAAGGACAGGGAAATCAGCCCCAGCATTTT	CASKGQGNQPQHF
TRBV5-8	TRBJ2-7	TRBD1	-	TGTGCCAGCAGCTTACCGGGACAGGGGGGAACCTACGAGCAGTACTTC	CASSLPGQGGTYEQYF
TRBV6-5	TRBJ2-7	TRBD1	-	TGTGCCAGCAGTACGGGACAGGGGTTTCGGTACTTC	CASSTGQGFRYF
TRBV5-1	TRBJ1-1	-	-	TGCGCCAGCAGCTTGGGGAGATATGAAGTCGACACTGAAGCTTTCTTT	CASSLGRYEVDTEAFF
TRBV4-2	TRBJ1-4	TRBD1	-	TGTGCCAGCAGCCAAGATACGGCAGGGGGCACAACTAATGAAAAACTGTTTTTT	CASSQDTAGGTTNEKLFF
TRBV7-6	TRBJ1-1	TRBD1	-	TGTGCCAGCAGCGCCCGGACAGGGGGCACTGAAGCTTTCTTT	CASSARTGGTEAFF
TRBV5-4	TRBJ1-6	-	-	TGTGCCAGCAGCCTAACTGGGAGGCAGCCGACCGGTGTCAATTCACCCCTCCACTTT	CASSLTGRQPTGVNSPLHF
TRBV7-2	TRBJ1-1	-	-	TGTGCCAGCAGCCCCGGGACCTTCTGGGCTGAAGCTTTCTTT	CASSPGTFWAEAFF
TRBV19	TRBJ2-7	TRBD2	-	TGTGCCAGTAGTATTTTGACCCCCACTAGCGGGAGCTACGAGCAGTACTTC	CASSILTPTSGSYEQYF
TRBV5-8	TRBJ1-6	TRBD1	-	TGTGCCAGCAGCGGACCTTCCCCGGGACAGGGTCAATATCATTCACCCCTCCACTTT	CASSGPSPGQGQYHSPLHF
TRBV6-5	TRBJ1-1	-	-	TGTGCCAGCAGTTACTCGATGAAAGCTTTCTTT	CASSYSMKAFF
TRBV19	TRBJ2-1	TRBD2	-	TGTGCCAGTAGTTTCGCTAGCGGGATTGGCAATGAGCAGTTCTTC	CASSFASGIGNEQFF
TRBV30	TRBJ2-3	-	-	TGTGCCTGGAGTGGGGGGGCCCTCAGCACAGATACGCAGTATTTT	CAWSGGALSTDTQYF
TRBV19	TRBJ2-7	TRBD1	-	TGTGCCAGTAGGAGGGGGACAGGGGCGGACGAGCAGTACTTC	CASRRGTGADEQYF
TRBV19	TRBJ2-3	TRBD1	-	TGTGCCAGTGGGGACAGGGGAGGCGCAGATACGCAGTATTTT	CASGDRGGADTQYF
TRBV11-3	TRBJ2-5	-	-	TGTGCCAGCAGCAGGTCGGCTCTAGCGGAGACCCAGTACTTC	CASSRSALAETQYF
TRBV7-9	TRBJ1-3	-	-	TGTGCCAGCAGAGAACAGGGTACTGGAAACACCATATATTTT	CASREQGTGNTIYF
TRBV5-1	TRBJ1-2	TRBD1	-	TGCGCCAGCAGCTTGGAGGGACAGGGGGAAGGCTACACCTTC	CASSLEGQGEGYTF
TRBV19	TRBJ2-7	TRBD1	-	TGTGCCAGTAGTGCGACCGGGACAGCATCCTACGAGCAGTACTTC	CASSATGTASYEQYF
TRBV7-6	TRBJ2-1	TRBD2	-	TGTGCCAGCAGCCCGAGGACTAGCGGGGGGCCAGATTACAATGAGCAGTTCTTC	CASSPRTSGGPDYNEQFF
TRBV2	TRBJ2-1	-	-	TGTGCCAGCAGTGCAACAAGGAATGAGCAGTTCTTC	CASSATRNEQFF
TRBV7-2	TRBJ2-3	-	-	TGTGCCAGCAGCTCAGGACTAAACACAGATACGCAGTATTTT	CASSSGLNTDTQYF